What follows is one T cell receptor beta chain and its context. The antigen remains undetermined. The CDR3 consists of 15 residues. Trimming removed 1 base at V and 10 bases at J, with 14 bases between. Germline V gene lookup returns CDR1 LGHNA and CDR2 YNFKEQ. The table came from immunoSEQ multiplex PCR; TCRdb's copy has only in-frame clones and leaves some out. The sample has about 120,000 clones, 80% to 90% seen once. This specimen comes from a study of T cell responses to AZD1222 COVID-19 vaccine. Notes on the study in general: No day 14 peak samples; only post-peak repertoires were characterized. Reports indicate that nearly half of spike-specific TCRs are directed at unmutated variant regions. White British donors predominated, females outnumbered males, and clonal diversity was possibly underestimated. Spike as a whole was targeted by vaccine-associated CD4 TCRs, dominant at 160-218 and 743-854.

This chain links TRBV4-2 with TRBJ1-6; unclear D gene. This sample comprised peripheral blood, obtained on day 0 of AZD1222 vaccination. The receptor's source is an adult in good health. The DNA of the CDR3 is TGTGCCAGCAGCCAAGTGGGTCTTGGCGACTCACCCCTCCACTTT. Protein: CASSQVGLGDSPLHF.